Listed below are T cell receptor beta chains from one sample, sequenced in a study of cytomegalovirus exposure and HLA in healthy donors. Clones were sequenced by immunoSEQ multiplex PCR, and TCRdb holds only the in-frame ones, with some missing. This sample yields 150,000 to 200,000 clones, of which less than 90% are seen a single time; roughly 2.1% belongs to the top ten. Sequencing used PBMCs. The source is a man aged 18 to 30 in good health and CMV-seronegative. Both conserved end residues are part of each CDR3. The D gene is left open where the match is weak. Size tells how often a clone was seen (once, few, many) or the class of an expanded clone, and some rows leave it out.

D: .; J: TRBJ2-7; V: TRBV12-2; size: .; CDR3: CASPPGFKALHEQYF; DNA: TGTGCAAGTCCCCCCGGGTTTAAGGCGCTACACGAGCAGTACTTC
D: TRBD1; J: TRBJ2-7; V: TRBV4-3; size: few; CDR3: CASSHSWTGESYEQYF; DNA: TGCGCCAGCAGCCATTCGTGGACAGGGGAATCCTACGAGCAGTACTTC
D: .; J: TRBJ2-7; V: TRBV7-2; size: .; CDR3: CASSKSQISGDEQYF; DNA: TGTGCCAGCAGCAAATCACAGATTTCAGGGGACGAGCAGTACTTC
D: .; J: TRBJ1-2; V: TRBV6-6; size: .; CDR3: CASEGRGHGYTF; DNA: TGTGCCAGCGAGGGCAGGGGCCACGGCTACACCTTC
D: .; J: TRBJ1-1; V: TRBV2; size: .; CDR3: CASSRGEDTEAFF; DNA: TGTGCCAGCAGTCGGGGGGAGGACACTGAAGCTTTCTTT
D: TRBD1; J: TRBJ2-3; V: TRBV25-1; size: .; CDR3: CASSQGQPTDTQYF; DNA: TGTGCCAGCAGTCAGGGACAGCCCACAGATACGCAGTATTTT
D: .; J: TRBJ1-4; V: TRBV6-6; size: .; CDR3: CASSYRGTNEKLFF; DNA: TGTGCCAGCAGTTACAGGGGAACTAATGAAAAACTGTTTTTT
D: .; J: TRBJ1-5; V: TRBV5-8; size: .; CDR3: CASEEYSNQPQHF; DNA: TGTGCCAGCGAAGAGTATAGCAATCAGCCCCAGCATTTT
D: TRBD2; J: TRBJ2-5; V: TRBV2; size: once; CDR3: CASRGGLGETQYF; DNA: TGTGCCAGCAGGGGGGGACTAGGGGAGACCCAGTACTTC
D: TRBD1; J: TRBJ1-6; V: TRBV19; size: .; CDR3: CASSIGTGNSPLHF; DNA: TGTGCCAGTAGTATCGGGACAGGGAATTCACCCCTCCACTTT
D: .; J: TRBJ2-2; V: TRBV9; size: .; CDR3: CASSVSRRGANTGELFF; DNA: TGTGCCAGCAGCGTCTCCCGCCGGGGGGCAAACACCGGGGAGCTGTTTTTT
D: TRBD1; J: TRBJ1-1; V: TRBV19; size: .; CDR3: CASSIIRQGSTEAFF; DNA: TGTGCCAGTAGTATAATTCGACAGGGGAGTACTGAAGCTTTCTTT
D: TRBD1; J: TRBJ1-4; V: TRBV12-5; size: .; CDR3: CASGFLTGGRLTTNEKLFF; DNA: TGTGCTAGTGGTTTTCTGACAGGGGGCAGATTGACAACTAATGAAAAACTGTTTTTT
D: TRBD2; J: TRBJ2-3; V: TRBV10-1; size: .; CDR3: CASSEPTTSGGTDTQYF; DNA: TGCGCCAGCAGTGAGCCAACGACTAGCGGGGGCACAGATACGCAGTATTTT
D: .; J: TRBJ2-2; V: TRBV7-3; size: .; CDR3: CASSSNPEAGELFF; DNA: TGTGCCAGCAGCTCCAACCCAGAGGCCGGGGAGCTGTTTTTT
D: TRBD1; J: TRBJ1-3; V: TRBV7-9; size: once; CDR3: CASSFGTGSTSSGNTIYF; DNA: TGTGCCAGCAGCTTCGGGACAGGGAGTACCTCCTCTGGAAACACCATATATTTT
D: .; J: TRBJ2-7; V: TRBV4-1; size: once; CDR3: CASSQDEAYEQYF; DNA: TGCGCCAGCAGCCAAGATGAGGCCTACGAGCAGTACTTC
D: .; J: TRBJ2-7; V: TRBV25-1; size: .; CDR3: CASSLSYEQYF; DNA: TGTGCCAGCAGCCTATCCTACGAGCAGTACTTC
D: .; J: TRBJ2-2; V: TRBV18; size: .; CDR3: CASSPDYPGGELFF; DNA: TGTGCCAGCTCACCGGACTACCCGGGCGGGGAGCTGTTTTTT
D: .; J: TRBJ2-7; V: TRBV7-2; size: .; CDR3: CASSWSDSYEQYF; DNA: TGTGCCAGCAGCTGGTCAGACTCCTACGAGCAGTACTTC
D: TRBD2; J: TRBJ2-7; V: TRBV30; size: .; CDR3: CAWSVLAGGYEQYF; DNA: TGTGCCTGGAGTGTACTGGCGGGGGGGTACGAGCAGTACTTC
D: .; J: TRBJ2-2; V: TRBV5-5; size: .; CDR3: CASSFRDTRSGELFF; DNA: TGTGCCAGCAGCTTCCGGGACACACGATCCGGGGAGCTGTTTTTT
D: TRBD1; J: TRBJ2-7; V: TRBV5-6; size: .; CDR3: CASSWGTGNEQYF; DNA: TGTGCCAGCAGCTGGGGGACAGGGAACGAGCAGTACTTC
D: .; J: TRBJ1-2; V: TRBV10-3; size: .; CDR3: CAISESRPHGYTF; DNA: TGTGCCATCAGTGAGTCGAGGCCGCATGGCTACACCTTC
D: TRBD1; J: TRBJ1-2; V: TRBV27; size: once; CDR3: CASSAGTGEPDGYTF; DNA: TGTGCCAGCAGTGCCGGGACAGGGGAACCCGATGGCTACACCTTC
D: TRBD2; J: TRBJ2-7; V: TRBV2; size: .; CDR3: CASSVVRGGSYEQYF; DNA: TGTGCCAGCAGTGTGGTACGGGGGGGATCCTACGAGCAGTACTTC
D: TRBD1; J: TRBJ2-3; V: TRBV29-1; size: .; CDR3: CSVPVRPGQLSSTDTQYF; DNA: TGCAGCGTTCCCGTTCGACCGGGACAGCTTTCTAGCACAGATACGCAGTATTTT
D: .; J: TRBJ1-2; V: TRBV29-1; size: .; CDR3: CSVDTQGNPMDYYGYTF; DNA: TGCAGCGTAGATACACAGGGTAACCCGATGGATTACTATGGCTACACCTTC
D: TRBD2; J: TRBJ2-3; V: TRBV4-1; size: .; CDR3: CASSQEGSGGTDTQYF; DNA: TGCGCCAGCAGCCAAGAGGGCAGCGGGGGCACAGATACGCAGTATTTT
D: .; J: TRBJ2-7; V: TRBV6-1; size: .; CDR3: CASSEMTGHHSYEQYF; DNA: TGTGCCAGCAGTGAGATGACGGGACACCACTCCTACGAGCAGTACTTC
D: TRBD1; J: TRBJ1-4; V: TRBV25-1; size: .; CDR3: CASSSVGGPNEKLFF; DNA: TGTGCCAGCAGTAGTGTAGGGGGCCCTAATGAAAAACTGTTTTTT
D: .; J: TRBJ2-6; V: TRBV5-5; size: .; CDR3: CASRGTSGANVLTF; DNA: TGTGCCAGCAGGGGGACATCCGGGGCCAACGTCCTGACTTTC
D: TRBD2; J: TRBJ2-1; V: TRBV11-2; size: .; CDR3: CASSLELAGNEQFF; DNA: TGTGCCAGCAGCTTAGAACTAGCGGGGAATGAGCAGTTCTTC
D: .; J: TRBJ2-1; V: TRBV27; size: .; CDR3: CASSLAEVRNEQFF; DNA: TGTGCCAGCAGTTTAGCGGAGGTGAGGAATGAGCAGTTCTTC
D: TRBD1; J: TRBJ2-7; V: TRBV28; size: .; CDR3: CARQGAMYEQYF; DNA: TGTGCCCGACAGGGGGCTATGTACGAGCAGTACTTC
D: .; J: TRBJ1-2; V: TRBV4-1; size: .; CDR3: CASSTGRLVGYTF; DNA: TGCGCCAGCAGCACAGGGAGATTAGTTGGCTACACCTTC
D: TRBD2; J: TRBJ2-2; V: TRBV6-5; size: .; CDR3: CASRASGRVTGELFF; DNA: TGTGCCAGCAGGGCAAGCGGGAGGGTTACCGGGGAGCTGTTTTTT
D: TRBD1; J: TRBJ2-4; V: TRBV4-1; size: .; CDR3: CASSQVWGTGKNIQYF; DNA: TGCGCCAGCAGCCAAGTATGGGGGACAGGTAAAAACATTCAGTACTTC
D: .; J: TRBJ2-1; V: TRBV6-5; size: .; CDR3: CASSWLAYANEQFF; DNA: TGTGCCAGCAGTTGGCTAGCCTACGCTAATGAGCAGTTCTTC
D: TRBD1; J: TRBJ2-1; V: TRBV6-5; size: .; CDR3: CASEGQLDEQFF; DNA: TGTGCCAGCGAGGGACAGTTGGATGAGCAGTTCTTC